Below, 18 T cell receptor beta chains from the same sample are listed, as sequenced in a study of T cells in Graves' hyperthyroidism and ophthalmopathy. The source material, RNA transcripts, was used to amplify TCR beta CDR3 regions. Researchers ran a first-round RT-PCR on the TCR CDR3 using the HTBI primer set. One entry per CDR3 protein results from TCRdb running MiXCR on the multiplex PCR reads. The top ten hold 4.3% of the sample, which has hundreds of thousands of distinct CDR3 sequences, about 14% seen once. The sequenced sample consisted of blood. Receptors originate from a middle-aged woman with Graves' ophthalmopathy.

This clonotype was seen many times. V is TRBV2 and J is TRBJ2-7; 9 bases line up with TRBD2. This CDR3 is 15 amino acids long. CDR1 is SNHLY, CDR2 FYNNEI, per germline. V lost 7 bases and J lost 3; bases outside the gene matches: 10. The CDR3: CASTGSGSIGYEQYF. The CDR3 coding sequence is TGTGCCAGCACCGGTAGCGGGAGTATCGGCTACGAGCAGTACTTC.

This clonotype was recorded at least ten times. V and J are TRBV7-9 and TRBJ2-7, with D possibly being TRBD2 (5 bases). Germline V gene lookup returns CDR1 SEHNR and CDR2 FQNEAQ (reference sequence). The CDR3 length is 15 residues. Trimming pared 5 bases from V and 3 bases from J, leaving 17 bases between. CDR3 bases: TGTGCCAGCAGCGGATCCGGGAACGGGGACTACGAGCAGTACTTC. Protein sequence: CASSGSGNGDYEQYF.

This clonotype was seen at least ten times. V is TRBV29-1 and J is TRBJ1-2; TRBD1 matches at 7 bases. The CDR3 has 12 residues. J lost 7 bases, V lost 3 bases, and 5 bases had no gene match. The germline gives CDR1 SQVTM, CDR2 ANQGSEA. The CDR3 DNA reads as TGCAGCGTTGATGACAGGGAAGGTGGCTACACCTTC. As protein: CSVDDREGGYTF.

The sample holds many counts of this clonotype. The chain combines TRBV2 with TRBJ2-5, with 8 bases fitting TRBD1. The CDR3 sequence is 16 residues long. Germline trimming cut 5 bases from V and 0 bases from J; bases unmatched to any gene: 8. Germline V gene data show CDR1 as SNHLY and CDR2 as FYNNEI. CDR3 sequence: CASSSPDRVYQETQYF. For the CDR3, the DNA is TGTGCCAGCAGTTCCCCGGACAGGGTGTACCAAGAGACCCAGTACTTC. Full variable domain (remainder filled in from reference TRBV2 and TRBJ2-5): EPEVTQTPSHQVTQMGQEVILRCVPISNHLYFYWYRQILGQKVEFLVSFYNNEISEKSEIFDDQFSVERPDGSNFTLKIRSTKLEDSAMYFCASSSPDRVYQETQYFGPGTRLLVL.

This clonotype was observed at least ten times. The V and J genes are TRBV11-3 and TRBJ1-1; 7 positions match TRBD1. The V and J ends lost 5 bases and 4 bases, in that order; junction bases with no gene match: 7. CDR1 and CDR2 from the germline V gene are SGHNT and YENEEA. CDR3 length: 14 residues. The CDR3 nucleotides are TGTGCCAGCAGCCCCAGGACAGGCTCCACTGAAGCTTTCTTT. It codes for CASSPRTGSTEAFF.

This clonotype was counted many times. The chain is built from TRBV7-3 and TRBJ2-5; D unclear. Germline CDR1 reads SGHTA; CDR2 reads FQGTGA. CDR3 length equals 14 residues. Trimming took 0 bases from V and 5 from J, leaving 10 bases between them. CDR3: CASSLTNSRETQYF. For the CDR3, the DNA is TGTGCCAGCAGCTTAACCAATAGCAGGGAGACCCAGTACTTC.

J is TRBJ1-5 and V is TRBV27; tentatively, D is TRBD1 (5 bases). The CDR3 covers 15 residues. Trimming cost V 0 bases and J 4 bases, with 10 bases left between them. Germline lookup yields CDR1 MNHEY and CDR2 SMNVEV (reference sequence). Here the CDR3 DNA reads TGTGCCAGCAGTTTATCTTGGGACCGTAATCAGCCCCAGCATTTT. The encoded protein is CASSLSWDRNQPQHF.

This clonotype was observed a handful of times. CDR3 in DNA: TGTGCCAGCAGAAATCTACCGGGGCACTACGAGCAGTACTTC. Its protein product is CASRNLPGHYEQYF. This chain connects TRBV5-5 to TRBJ2-7, with D perhaps being TRBD1 or TRBD2 (5 bases each). The germline CDR1 and CDR2 sequences are SGHKS and YYEKEE (reference sequence). V was pared by 5 bases and J by 3 bases, with 15 bases between. The CDR3 length is 14 residues.

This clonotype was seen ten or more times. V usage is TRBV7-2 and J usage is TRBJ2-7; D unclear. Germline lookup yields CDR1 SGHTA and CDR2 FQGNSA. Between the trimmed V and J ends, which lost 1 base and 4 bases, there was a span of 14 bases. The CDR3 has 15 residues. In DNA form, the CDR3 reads TGTGCCAGCAGCTTAGTGGGTCACGCCATATACGAGCAGTACTTC. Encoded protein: CASSLVGHAIYEQYF. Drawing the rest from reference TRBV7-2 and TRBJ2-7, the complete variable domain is GAGVSQSPSNKVTEKGKDVELRCDPISGHTALYWYRQSLGQGLEFLIYFQGNSAPDKSGLPSDRFSAERTGGSVSTLTIQRTQQEDSAVYLCASSLVGHAIYEQYFGPGTRLTVT.

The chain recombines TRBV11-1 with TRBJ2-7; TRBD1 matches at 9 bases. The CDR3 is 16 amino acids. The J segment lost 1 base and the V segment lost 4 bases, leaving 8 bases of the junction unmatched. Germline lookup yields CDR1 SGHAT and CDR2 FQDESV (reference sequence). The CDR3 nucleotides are TGTGCCAGCAGCTCCGGACAGGGGAAAAGTTCCTACGAGCAGTACTTC. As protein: CASSSGQGKSSYEQYF.

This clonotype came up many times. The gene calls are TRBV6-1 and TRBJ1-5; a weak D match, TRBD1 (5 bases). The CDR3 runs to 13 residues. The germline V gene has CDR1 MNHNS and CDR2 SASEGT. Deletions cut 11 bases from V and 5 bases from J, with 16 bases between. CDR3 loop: CAALGGRYQPQHF. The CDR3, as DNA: TGTGCCGCCCTGGGGGGACGGTATCAGCCCCAGCATTTT.

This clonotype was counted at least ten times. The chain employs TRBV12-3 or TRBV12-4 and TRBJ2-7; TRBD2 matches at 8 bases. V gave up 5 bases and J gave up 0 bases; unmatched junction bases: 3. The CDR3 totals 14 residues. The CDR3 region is CASSREGSSYEQYF. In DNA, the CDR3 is TGTGCCAGCAGTCGGGAGGGGAGCTCCTACGAGCAGTACTTC.

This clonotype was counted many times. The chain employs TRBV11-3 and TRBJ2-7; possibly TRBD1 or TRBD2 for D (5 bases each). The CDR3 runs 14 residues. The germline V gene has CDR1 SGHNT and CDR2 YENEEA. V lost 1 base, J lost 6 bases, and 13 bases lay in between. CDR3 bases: TGTGCCAGCAGCTTAGTCGGGACCTTCGGCGAGCAGTACTTC. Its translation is CASSLVGTFGEQYF.

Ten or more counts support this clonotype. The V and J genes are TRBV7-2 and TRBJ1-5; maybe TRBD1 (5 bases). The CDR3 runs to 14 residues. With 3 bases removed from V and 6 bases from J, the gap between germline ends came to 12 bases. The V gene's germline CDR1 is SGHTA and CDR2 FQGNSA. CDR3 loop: CASSFSGSGQPQHF. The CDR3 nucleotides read TGTGCCAGCAGCTTTTCAGGGTCCGGTCAGCCCCAGCATTTT. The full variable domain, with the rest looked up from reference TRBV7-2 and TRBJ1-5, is GAGVSQSPSNKVTEKGKDVELRCDPISGHTALYWYRQSLGQGLEFLIYFQGNSAPDKSGLPSDRFSAERTGGSVSTLTIQRTQQEDSAVYLCASSFSGSGQPQHFGDGTRLSIL.

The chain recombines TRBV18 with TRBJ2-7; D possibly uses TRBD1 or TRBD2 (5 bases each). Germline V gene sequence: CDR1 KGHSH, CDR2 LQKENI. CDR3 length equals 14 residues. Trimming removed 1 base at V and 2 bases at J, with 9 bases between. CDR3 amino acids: CASSPRDPPYEQYF. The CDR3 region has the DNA TGTGCCAGCTCACCACGGGACCCCCCCTACGAGCAGTACTTC.

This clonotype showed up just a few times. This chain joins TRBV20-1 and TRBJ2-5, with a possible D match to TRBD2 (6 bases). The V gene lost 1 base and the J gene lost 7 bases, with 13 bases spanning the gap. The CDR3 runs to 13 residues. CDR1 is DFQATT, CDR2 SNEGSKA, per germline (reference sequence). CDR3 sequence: CSARGDLLGTQYF. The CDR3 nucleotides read TGCAGTGCTAGAGGGGACTTGCTAGGGACCCAGTACTTC.

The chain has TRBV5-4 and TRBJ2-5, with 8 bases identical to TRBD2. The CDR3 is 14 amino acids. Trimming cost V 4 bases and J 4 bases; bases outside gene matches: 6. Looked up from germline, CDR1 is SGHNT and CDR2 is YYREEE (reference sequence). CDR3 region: CASSHSGRGETQYF. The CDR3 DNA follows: TGTGCCAGCAGCCACTCCGGGAGGGGAGAGACCCAGTACTTC.

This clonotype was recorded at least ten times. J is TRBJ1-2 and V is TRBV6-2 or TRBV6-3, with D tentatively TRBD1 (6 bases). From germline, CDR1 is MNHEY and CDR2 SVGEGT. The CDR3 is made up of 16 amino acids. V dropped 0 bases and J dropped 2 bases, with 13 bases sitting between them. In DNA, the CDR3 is TGTGCCAGCAGTTACTCCCCGGACAGCTTGAACTATGGCTACACCTTC. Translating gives CASSYSPDSLNYGYTF.